The 2 T cell receptor beta chains below come from one sample, sequenced in a study of metastatic and nonmetastatic thyroid tumors. TCRdb re-clonotyped the PCR reads through MiXCR. This sample has 35,000 to 55,000 clones; about 22% occur once, and the top ten carry about 3.5%. Each patient went into thyroid surgery without having received any treatment. Sequenced sample: blood. These receptors came from a male donor with papillary thyroid cancer or a benign thyroid nodule (not recorded which). Some clones in this sample may be carry-over from other donors' samples.

This clone was counted at least ten times. The chain has TRBV4-2 and TRBJ2-2, with D unresolved. Germline assignment: CDR1 LGHNA and CDR2 YNFKEQ. The CDR3 has 15 residues. V was trimmed by 10 bases and J by 4 bases, leaving 19 bases between them. The CDR3 DNA reads as TGTGCCAAAACGGCAGTTCTATGGTTCACCGGGGAGCTGTTTTTT. Translating it yields CAKTAVLWFTGELFF.

This clone appeared many times. This may come from a read error, since a much larger clone is one base off. Other DNA sequences from this sample encode an identical CDR3 as well. The chain uses TRBV12-5 and TRBJ2-7; either TRBD1 or TRBD2 may supply D (5 bases each). The CDR3 covers 15 residues. V lost 7 bases to trimming and J lost 3 bases, with 19 bases between them. Per the germline V gene, CDR1 is LGHNT and CDR2 is FRNRAP. Here the CDR3 reads CASADGDGGVYEQYF. The CDR3 DNA reads as TGTGCTAGTGCCGATGGGGACGGTGGTGTCTACGAGCAGTACTTC. The full variable domain, with the rest looked up from reference TRBV12-5 and TRBJ2-7, is DARVTQTPRHKVTEMGQEVTMRCQPILGHNTVFWYRQTMMQGLELLAYFRNRAPLDDSGMPKDRFSAEMPDATLATLKIQPSEPRDSAVYFCASADGDGGVYEQYFGPGTRLTVT.